The subject of this entry is one T cell receptor beta chain. This entry comes from a study of blood T cell repertoires in COVID-19. Study at large: In each case, the material was cDNA or gDNA derived from T cells, B-cell-depleted T cells, or PBMCs.

Profiled with immunoSEQ multiplex PCR; TCRdb holds only in-frame clones, not every one. The table shows 250,000 to 350,000 clones, with approximately 90% occurring only once. The CDR3 length is 14 residues. The V and J ends lost 1 base and 5 bases respectively, with 11 bases between them. The V gene's germline CDR1 is MGHRA and CDR2 YSYEKL. The J gene is TRBJ2-5, the V gene TRBV4-1, with D perhaps TRBD2 (6 bases). What was sequenced was peripheral blood. The clonotype was recovered from a woman between 50 and 59 years old who had recovered from COVID-19. CDR3 protein: CASSQVGGLETQYF. CDR3 DNA: TGCGCCAGCAGCCAAGTTGGGGGGTTGGAGACCCAGTACTTC.